The 26 T cell receptor beta chains below all came from one sample that was sequenced in a study of response to subunit inactivated influenza vaccine. TCRdb re-analysed the RT-PCR reads in MiXCR, keeping a single row per CDR3 protein. The data hold around 760,000 distinct CDR3 sequences, with about 14% observed a single time. The sequencing used PBMCs from blood, collected 14 to 15 days before vaccination. These TCRs come from a man aged 50 to 59 who received an inactivated influenza vaccine.

This clonotype occurred a few times. The chain uses TRBV6-1 and TRBJ2-5; 8 bases are a match to TRBD2. Trimming cost V 6 bases and J 1 base; bases outside gene matches: 7. CDR1 and CDR2 (germline): MNHNS, SASEGT. The CDR3 consists of 15 residues. CDR3 bases: TGTGCCAGCAGCCACACTAGCGGACTCCAAGAGACCCAGTACTTC. As protein: CASSHTSGLQETQYF.

V usage is TRBV20-1 and J usage is TRBJ1-4; tentatively, D is TRBD1 (5 bases). V was cut by 3 bases and J by 11 bases, with 13 bases left in between. This CDR3 has 12 residues. Germline CDR1 DFQATT, CDR2 SNEGSKA (reference sequence). The CDR3, as DNA: TGCAGTGCTAGCGGTGGTTCAGGGAAACTGTTTTTT. Translating it yields CSASGGSGKLFF.

This clonotype was counted many times. V gene TRBV7-6 combines with J gene TRBJ2-1, with TRBD2 identical over 9 bases. Germline loops: CDR1 SGHVS, CDR2 FNYEAQ. V was clipped by 5 bases and J by 2 bases; unmatched bases: 10. The CDR3 covers 17 residues. The CDR3 loop is CASSMLQRLAAYNEQFF. The DNA for the CDR3 is TGTGCCAGCAGCATGTTACAACGACTAGCGGCCTACAATGAGCAGTTCTTC.

The CDR3 region is CAISEGASGTTDTQYF. CDR3 sequence (DNA): TGTGCCATCAGTGAAGGGGCTAGCGGGACTACAGATACGCAGTATTTT. The chain joins TRBV10-3 to TRBJ2-3; 9 nucleotides align to TRBD2. With V trimmed by 3 bases and J by 3 bases, 7 bases remained unmatched. CDR3 length: 16 residues. Germline V gives CDR1 ENHRY, CDR2 SYGVKD.

This clonotype came up a few times. This chain uses TRBV7-2 with TRBJ2-3; no firm D call. Germline values: CDR1 SGHTA, CDR2 FQGNSA. The CDR3 extends over 14 amino acids. Deletions cut 6 bases from V and 2 bases from J, with 12 bases between. The CDR3 sequence is CASRRGPSTDTQYF. Here the CDR3 DNA reads TGTGCCAGCAGACGAGGACCTTCCACAGATACGCAGTATTTT.

This clonotype was seen ten or more times. The CDR3 loop reads CASSGGSSGANVLTF. DNA for the CDR3: TGCGCCAGCAGCGGGGGGAGCTCTGGGGCCAACGTCCTGACTTTC. The chain joins TRBV5-1 to TRBJ2-6; possibly TRBD2 for D (6 bases). V was shortened by 4 bases and J by 0 bases, with 8 bases between the two germline ends. Germline CDR1 and CDR2: SGHRS and YFSETQ. The CDR3 extends over 15 amino acids.

V and J are TRBV7-2 and TRBJ1-4; D gene uncertain. V dropped 2 bases and J dropped 8 bases, with 12 bases sitting between them. The length of the CDR3 is 14 residues. Germline values: CDR1 SGHTA, CDR2 FQGNSA. The CDR3 DNA reads TGTGCCAGCAGCTTACTCCGGGGAAGGGAAAAACTGTTTTTT. Protein sequence: CASSLLRGREKLFF.

This clonotype has only a few counts. In DNA form, the CDR3 reads TGTGCCAGCAGCCACGGGGGACTAGAAAACATTCAGTACTTC. This sequence encodes CASSHGGLENIQYF. This chain connects TRBV6-1 to TRBJ2-4, with 8 nucleotides matching TRBD2. The CDR3 runs 14 residues. Germline assignment: CDR1 MNHNS and CDR2 SASEGT. With V trimmed by 6 bases and J by 5 bases, 6 bases remained unmatched.

J is TRBJ2-1 and V is TRBV7-2; D unclear. This CDR3 contains 14 residues. Trimming took 4 bases from V and 0 from J, leaving 7 bases between them. Germline-derived CDR1 and CDR2 are SGHTA and FQGNSA. CDR3 protein: CASSSPSSYNEQFF. CDR3 bases: TGTGCCAGCAGCTCACCTAGCTCCTACAATGAGCAGTTCTTC. Complete variable domain (other parts from reference TRBV7-2 and TRBJ2-1): GAGVSQSPSNKVTEKGKDVELRCDPISGHTALYWYRQSLGQGLEFLIYFQGNSAPDKSGLPSDRFSAERTGGSVSTLTIQRTQQEDSAVYLCASSSPSSYNEQFFGPGTRLTVL.

This clonotype came up a few times. The V and J genes are TRBV29-1 and TRBJ2-2, with 8 bases lining up with TRBD2. With 4 bases clipped from V and 2 bases from J, the junction kept 3 bases outside the gene matches. CDR1 and CDR2 (germline): SQVTM, ANQGSEA. CDR3 length: 14 residues. CDR3 coding DNA: TGCAGCGTTGGTCTAGCGGGTAACACCGGGGAGCTGTTTTTT. It is translated as CSVGLAGNTGELFF.

This clonotype was detected many times. The rearrangement uses TRBV5-5 and TRBJ2-5; TRBD1 matches at 8 bases. The CDR3 is 14 amino acids. Unmatched junction bases numbered 5, after V lost 3 bases and J lost 4 bases. From germline, CDR1 is SGHKS and CDR2 YYEKEE (reference sequence). As DNA, the CDR3 is TGTGCCAGCAGCTGGGCAGGGGGCAGAGAGACCCAGTACTTC. The encoded protein is CASSWAGGRETQYF. The full variable domain, completed using reference TRBV5-5 and TRBJ2-5, is DAGVTQSPTHLIKTRGQQVTLRCSPISGHKSVSWYQQVLGQGPQFIFQYYEKEERGRGNFPDRFSARQFPNYSSELNVNALLLGDSALYLCASSWAGGRETQYFGPGTRLLVL.

This clonotype was counted a few times. The CDR3 DNA reads as TGCGCCAGCAGGGGACTAGCGGGATTCTACGAGCAGTACTTC. Translated: CASRGLAGFYEQYF. The V gene is TRBV5-1, the J gene TRBJ2-7, with 13 bases fitting TRBD2. The CDR3 runs 14 residues. The germline V gene encodes CDR1 SGHRS and CDR2 YFSETQ. The V and J ends lost 5 bases and 3 bases, in that order; junction bases with no gene match: 2.

The chain uses TRBV12-3 or TRBV12-4 and TRBJ2-2; 9 bases map to TRBD2. The ends lost 6 bases at V and 6 bases at J; junction bases unmatched: 14. The CDR3 sequence is 17 residues long. CDR3: CASSPRLGLAGAGELFF. CDR3 in DNA: TGTGCCAGCAGCCCCCGGTTGGGACTAGCTGGGGCCGGGGAGCTGTTTTTT.

This clonotype was seen a single time. The chain is built from TRBV5-1 and TRBJ2-3, with TRBD1 identical over 9 bases. This CDR3 is 14 amino acids long. V trimming: 5 bases; J trimming: 6 bases; junction bases outside the gene matches: 7. The V gene's germline CDR1 is SGHRS and CDR2 YFSETQ. The CDR3 DNA follows: TGCGCCAGCAGTTATTGGACAGGGGACGATACGCAGTATTTT. Translated: CASSYWTGDDTQYF. Looking up the rest from reference TRBV5-1 and TRBJ2-3 gives the full variable domain: KAGVTQTPRYLIKTRGQQVTLSCSPISGHRSVSWYQQTPGQGLQFLFEYFSETQRNKGNFPGRFSGRQFSNSRSEMNVSTLELGDSALYLCASSYWTGDDTQYFGPGTRLTVL.

This clonotype occurred many times. This chain's CDR3 is CASSPRDTYGTEAFF. CDR3 DNA sequence: TGTGCCAGCTCACCACGGGACACCTACGGCACTGAAGCTTTCTTT. The chain couples TRBV18 to TRBJ1-1; D might be TRBD1 (6 bases). This CDR3 region has 15 residues. The ends were cut back, 1 base at V and 4 bases at J, with 13 bases in the middle. Per germline, CDR1 KGHSH and CDR2 LQKENI.

This clonotype was picked up a small number of times. This chain joins TRBV4-2 and TRBJ2-1; 10 bases are shared with TRBD1. CDR1 LGHNA and CDR2 YNFKEQ come from the germline V gene. The CDR3 has 15 residues. The J segment lost 7 bases and the V segment lost 1 base, leaving 4 bases of the junction unmatched. The CDR3 region has the DNA TGTGCCAGCAGCCAAGCGCCGGGACAGGGGAATGAGCAGTTCTTC. Its translation: CASSQAPGQGNEQFF.

CDR3 loop: CASSKRGRTNTFQETQYF. CDR3 DNA: TGTGCCAGCAGCAAAAGAGGGCGGACAAACACCTTCCAAGAGACCCAGTACTTC. The chain has TRBV11-2 and TRBJ2-5; the D gene could be TRBD1 or TRBD2 (5 bases each). Germline V gene sequence: CDR1 SGHAT, CDR2 FQNNGV. Trimming stripped 5 bases from V and 1 base from J, with 23 bases between. The CDR3 has 18 residues.

J is TRBJ2-2 and V is TRBV18; the D is unclear. The CDR3 has 14 residues. Trimming cost V 9 bases and J 1 base, with 12 bases left between them. Germline V CDR1 and CDR2: KGHSH, LQKENI. The CDR3 sequence: CASFVTENTGELFF. CDR3 in DNA: TGTGCCAGTTTCGTCACCGAGAACACCGGGGAGCTGTTTTTT.

The chain recombines TRBV7-2 with TRBJ1-1; no definite D call. CDR1 SGHTA and CDR2 FQGNSA come from the germline V gene. V was clipped by 0 bases and J by 1 base, with 6 bases between them. The CDR3 loop spans 14 amino acids. DNA of the CDR3: TGTGCCAGCAGCTTAGCTCCCCCGAACACTGAAGCTTTCTTT. Encoded protein: CASSLAPPNTEAFF.

The rearrangement links TRBV10-3 to TRBJ2-1; D perhaps matches TRBD2 (5 bases). The CDR3 totals 12 residues. Looked up from germline, CDR1 is ENHRY and CDR2 is SYGVKD. The V end was cut by 2 bases, the J end by 7 bases, with 6 bases between. This CDR3 is CAISETSNEQFF. The DNA of the CDR3 is TGTGCCATCAGTGAGACTAGTAATGAGCAGTTCTTC.

This clonotype has more than one count but fewer than ten. The rearrangement joins TRBV5-6 to TRBJ1-3; TRBD1 matches 9 bases. This CDR3 is built from 17 residues. CDR1 and CDR2 (germline): SGHDT, YYEEEE. Trimming cost V 4 bases and J 0 bases; bases outside gene matches: 8. The CDR3 DNA sequence: TGTGCCAGCAGCCCAGGACAGGGGCTCCTCTCTGGAAACACCATATATTTT. It codes for CASSPGQGLLSGNTIYF. Complete variable domain (other parts from reference TRBV5-6 and TRBJ1-3): DAGVTQSPTHLIKTRGQQVTLRCSPKSGHDTVSWYQQALGQGPQFIFQYYEEEERQRGNFPDRFSGHQFPNYSSELNVNALLLGDSALYLCASSPGQGLLSGNTIYFGEGSWLTVV.

This clonotype appeared a few times. The chain is built from TRBV27 and TRBJ2-1; D is uncertain. V was trimmed by 3 bases and J by 15 bases, leaving 18 bases between them. Germline V gives CDR1 MNHEY, CDR2 SMNVEV (reference sequence). This CDR3 is 13 amino acids long. The CDR3 sequence is CASSLGRMVRPFF. The CDR3 region has the DNA TGTGCCAGCAGTTTGGGCAGAATGGTTCGTCCGTTCTTC.

Concerning this clonotype itself: An end of the junction does not agree with germline; a read error may underlie this. The V call is TRBV2, the J call TRBJ2-2; 7 positions match TRBD2. The CDR3 is made up of 17 amino acids. The germline V gene has CDR1 SNHLY and CDR2 FYNNEI. The DNA for the CDR3 is TGTGCCCGCAGCTCACTGGGGGAGGGCTCGAACACCGGGGAGCTGTTTTTT. Translation gives CARSSLGEGSNTGELFF.

This clonotype turned up a few times. The V and J genes are TRBV29-1 and TRBJ2-2, with 12 bases fitting TRBD2. CDR1 and CDR2 (germline): SQVTM, ANQGSEA. CDR3 length: 17 amino acids. The V and J ends lost 7 bases and 2 bases, in that order; junction bases with no gene match: 11. In nucleotides, the CDR3 is TGCAGCGCCCTGACTAGCGGGAGTTCGTTCAACACCGGGGAGCTGTTTTTT. Its protein is CSALTSGSSFNTGELFF.

This clonotype was observed a handful of times. The V call is TRBV7-3, the J call TRBJ2-1; D possibly corresponds to TRBD1 (6 bases). From germline, CDR1 is SGHTA and CDR2 FQGTGA. V lost 5 bases and J lost 3, with 20 bases in between. The CDR3 covers 17 residues. CDR3 DNA sequence: TGTGCCAGCAGCCTGGAAACAGGGAACCGACTCTACAATGAGCAGTTCTTC. It is translated as CASSLETGNRLYNEQFF.

The sample holds a few counts of this clonotype. The chain has TRBV7-2 and TRBJ2-7; 7 nucleotides align to TRBD1. Germline CDR1 and CDR2: SGHTA and FQGNSA. The CDR3 totals 14 residues. J gave up 2 bases and V 5 bases, and 6 bases lay outside the gene matches. CDR3 in amino acids: CASSPRGTAYEQYF. In DNA, the CDR3 is TGTGCCAGCAGCCCCAGGGGGACAGCCTACGAGCAGTACTTC.